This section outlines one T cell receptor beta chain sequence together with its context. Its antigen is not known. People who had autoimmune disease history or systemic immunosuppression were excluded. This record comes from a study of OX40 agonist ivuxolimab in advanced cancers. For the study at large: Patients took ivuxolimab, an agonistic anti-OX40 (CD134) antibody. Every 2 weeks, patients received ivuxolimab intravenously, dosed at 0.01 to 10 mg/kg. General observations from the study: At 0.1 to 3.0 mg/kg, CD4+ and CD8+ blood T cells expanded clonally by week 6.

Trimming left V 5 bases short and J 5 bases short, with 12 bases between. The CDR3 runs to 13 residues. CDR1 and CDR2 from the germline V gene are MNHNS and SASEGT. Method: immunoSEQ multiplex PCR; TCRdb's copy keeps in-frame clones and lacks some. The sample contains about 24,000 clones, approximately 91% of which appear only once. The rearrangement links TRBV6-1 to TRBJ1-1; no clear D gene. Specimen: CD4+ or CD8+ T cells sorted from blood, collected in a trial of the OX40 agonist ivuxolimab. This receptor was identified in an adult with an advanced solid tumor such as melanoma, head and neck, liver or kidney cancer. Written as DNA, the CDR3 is TGTGCCAGCAGTTCCCCCGGTCGGACTGAAGCTTTCTTT. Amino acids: CASSSPGRTEAFF.